The 9 T cell receptor beta chains reported below all come from one sample, sequenced in a study of T cell responses to AZD1222 COVID-19 vaccine. Profiling relied on immunoSEQ multiplex PCR, and the TCRdb table lists in-frame clones only, not all of them. The repertoire holds some 100,000 clones, with 80% to 95% as singletons. The input for sequencing was peripheral blood, taken on day 0 of AZD1222 vaccination. The receptors originated from an adult in good health.

The gene calls are TRBV7-2 and TRBJ2-1, with TRBD2 matching 11 bases. CDR3 length: 15 residues. Germline V gene lookup returns CDR1 SGHTA and CDR2 FQGNSA. Trimming at V came to 6 bases and at J to 6 bases, leaving 7 bases not matched to a gene. CDR3 residues: CASRNSGGASNEQFF. CDR3 DNA sequence: TGTGCCAGCAGAAATAGCGGGGGGGCCTCCAATGAGCAGTTCTTC.

The table lists this clone with a few counts. This chain uses TRBV2 with TRBJ1-5; 11 positions match TRBD1. The germline V gene encodes CDR1 SNHLY and CDR2 FYNNEI. V was pared by 7 bases and J by 5 bases, with 7 bases of the junction left unmatched. CDR3 length: 15 residues. CDR3 nucleotide sequence: TGTGCCAGCACCAGGACAGGGGGCTTTGATCAGCCCCAGCATTTT. Encoded protein: CASTRTGGFDQPQHF. Variable domain in full (rest from reference TRBV2 and TRBJ1-5): EPEVTQTPSHQVTQMGQEVILRCVPISNHLYFYWYRQILGQKVEFLVSFYNNEISEKSEIFDDQFSVERPDGSNFTLKIRSTKLEDSAMYFCASTRTGGFDQPQHFGDGTRLSIL.

The rearrangement uses TRBV6-5 and TRBJ1-2; D gene uncertain. The CDR3 totals 13 residues. Trimming cost V 2 bases and J 5 bases, with 9 bases left between them. Germline CDR1 and CDR2: MNHEY and SVGAGI. CDR3 DNA: TGTGCCAGCAGTTACCCAGGATCATATGGCTACACCTTC. This translates into CASSYPGSYGYTF.

A remark on this clone: The sample holds other DNA sequences that translate to the same CDR3. The chain uses TRBV20-1 and TRBJ2-5, with D uncertain. This CDR3 has 11 amino acids. V lost 0 bases, J lost 4 bases, and 3 bases lay in between. In germline, CDR1 is DFQATT, CDR2 SNEGSKA (reference sequence). For the CDR3, the DNA is TGCAGTGCTAGAGATCTAGAGACCCAGTACTTC. Its translation is CSARDLETQYF.

The chain carries TRBV6-5 and TRBJ2-5, with 8 bases matching TRBD1. J lost 2 bases, V lost 6 bases, and 5 bases had no gene match. The germline V gene encodes CDR1 MNHEY and CDR2 SVGAGI. This CDR3 is built from 14 residues. CDR3 amino acids: CASRRTGRQETQYF. CDR3 DNA: TGTGCCAGCAGAAGGACAGGGAGGCAAGAGACCCAGTACTTC.

The V call is TRBV18, the J call TRBJ2-7, with D maybe TRBD2 (5 bases). This CDR3 has 12 residues. Trimming removed 1 base at V and 7 bases at J, with 8 bases between. Germline V gene lookup returns CDR1 KGHSH and CDR2 LQKENI. CDR3 DNA: TGTGCCAGCTCACCACTTTCGGGGGAGCAGTACTTC. Amino acids: CASSPLSGEQYF.

The rearrangement uses TRBV2 and TRBJ1-2; 11 nucleotides line up with TRBD1. The J segment lost 8 bases and the V segment lost 6 bases, leaving 8 bases of the junction unmatched. The CDR3 spans 14 residues. The germline V gene encodes CDR1 SNHLY and CDR2 FYNNEI. The CDR3 DNA reads as TGTGCCAGCAGATATACGGACAGGGGGCAAGGCTACACCTTC. Amino acid sequence: CASRYTDRGQGYTF.

The chain carries TRBV7-8 and TRBJ1-2; 9 positions agree with TRBD1. Germline V gene sequence: CDR1 SGHVS, CDR2 FQNEAQ. Trimming cost V 5 bases and J 7 bases; bases outside gene matches: 23. The CDR3 spans 19 residues. The CDR3: CASSTKFIGTGLTRGGYTF. The DNA of the CDR3 is TGTGCCAGCAGCACTAAATTTATAGGGACAGGGCTTACCCGGGGTGGCTACACCTTC.

Here the CDR3 DNA reads TGTGCCAGCAGCGTTAGGACAGACTATGGCTACACCTTC. This codes for CASSVRTDYGYTF. The chain combines TRBV2 with TRBJ1-2, with D possibly TRBD1 on 6 matching bases. Germline assignment: CDR1 SNHLY and CDR2 FYNNEI. This CDR3 is 13 amino acids long. With 6 bases removed from V and 3 bases from J, the gap between germline ends came to 11 bases.